The clone carrying this TCR beta chain was seen more than once but under ten times. Primers: 60 Vbeta forward and 13 Jbeta reverse. This table comes from immunoSEQ multiplex PCR, and its TCRdb copy is limited to in-frame clones, with some not included. Found here are 75,000 to 100,000 clones, 73% of them singletons; the top ten hold over 3%. The data originate from a study of cytomegalovirus exposure and HLA in healthy donors. Germline values: CDR1 MNHEY, CDR2 SVGAGI. The length of the CDR3 is 14 residues. The V end was cut by 5 bases, the J end by 3 bases, with 13 bases between. The sequence was collected from a man aged 40-55 years in good health and CMV-seronegative. This chain uses TRBV6-5 with TRBJ2-5; the D is unclear. Specimen: PBMCs. CDR3 in amino acids: CASSHKSNKETQYF. The CDR3 DNA reads TGTGCCAGCAGTCACAAATCGAACAAAGAGACCCAGTACTTC.